A single sample is the source of the 11 T cell receptor beta chains below, sequenced in a study of shared clonotypes between healthy human individuals. Some clones are missing from TCRdb's copy, which holds only in-frame ones; the method was immunoSEQ multiplex PCR. Found here are approximately 1,500,000 clones, roughly 95% of them singletons; the top ten hold 1% to 1.5%. Input material: naive CD4+ T cells sorted from blood. Subset noted: CD45RA+ positively selected. These receptors originate from a man aged 30-40 years in good health.

The chain combines TRBV6-1 with TRBJ1-2; perhaps TRBD1 as D (5 bases). There are 16 residues in the CDR3. V shed 2 bases and J shed 2 bases, with 15 bases lying between them. Germline V CDR1 and CDR2: MNHNS, SASEGT. CDR3 sequence (DNA): TGTGCCAGCAGTGAACGAGGGTGGGGGGAGAACTATGGCTACACCTTC. This codes for CASSERGWGENYGYTF.

Comment on this clone: The identical CDR3 is also encoded by other nucleotide sequences in the sample. DNA of the CDR3: TGTGCCAGCAGCGTAGGAGCGGGGTCATCTTACAATGAGCAGTTCTTC. Translated: CASSVGAGSSYNEQFF. V gene TRBV9 combines with J gene TRBJ2-1; 7 bases align to TRBD2. The CDR3 contains 16 residues. Germline CDR1 reads SGDLS; CDR2 reads YYNGEE. The junction had 7 bases not matched to a gene; V was cut back by 0 bases and J by 4 bases.

The V and J genes are TRBV7-2 and TRBJ2-5, with 8 bases matching TRBD1. There are 15 residues in the CDR3. Germline V gives CDR1 SGHTA, CDR2 FQGNSA. J lost 0 bases, V lost 5 bases, and 5 bases had no gene match. In DNA, the CDR3 is TGTGCCAGCAGCCCTGGGACAGGATACCAAGAGACCCAGTACTTC. As protein: CASSPGTGYQETQYF.

This clone was counted a single time. The chain has TRBV11-2 and TRBJ2-5; 10 nucleotides agree with TRBD1. Trimming took 0 bases from V and 2 from J; bases not matched to a gene: 6. Germline values: CDR1 SGHAT, CDR2 FQNNGV. The length of the CDR3 is 17 residues. Written as DNA, the CDR3 is TGTGCCAGCAGCTTAGACCGGGACAGGGGTTATCAAGAGACCCAGTACTTC. Amino acid sequence: CASSLDRDRGYQETQYF.

In this sample, this clone turned up once. This chain connects TRBV5-1 to TRBJ2-7; perhaps TRBD1 as D (6 bases). The germline gives CDR1 SGHRS, CDR2 YFSETQ. Deletions cut 0 bases from V and 5 bases from J, with 12 bases between. The CDR3 covers 14 residues. CDR3 DNA sequence: TGCGCCAGCAGCTTGGGCAGGGGTGAAAACGAGCAGTACTTC. Translation: CASSLGRGENEQYF.

Regarding this clone: Other DNA variants within this sample encode the same CDR3. This chain links TRBV27 with TRBJ2-2; 10 nucleotides agree with TRBD2. CDR1 and CDR2 from the germline V gene are MNHEY and SMNVEV (reference sequence). V trimming: 2 bases; J trimming: 7 bases; junction bases outside the gene matches: 4. CDR3 length: 15 amino acids. The CDR3 protein is CASSLLAGVVGELFF. The CDR3 bases are TGTGCCAGCAGTTTACTAGCGGGAGTTGTCGGGGAGCTGTTTTTT.

The genes are TRBV9 and TRBJ2-7, with no clear D. The V and J ends lost 3 bases and 5 bases respectively, with 21 bases between them. Germline CDR1 and CDR2: SGDLS and YYNGEE. The CDR3 extends over 16 amino acids. CDR3 amino acids: CASSAFFDGPVHEQYF. The CDR3 bases are TGTGCCAGCAGCGCCTTTTTTGACGGTCCGGTACACGAGCAGTACTTC.

In DNA form, the CDR3 reads TGTGCCATCAGTGAGCCCGGGGGCCCTACCTACGAGCAGTACTTC. It is translated as CAISEPGGPTYEQYF. The gene calls are TRBV10-3 and TRBJ2-7; D possibly uses TRBD1 or TRBD2 (6 bases each). V was pared by 2 bases and J by 2 bases, with 13 bases between. The CDR3 runs to 15 residues. CDR1 ENHRY and CDR2 SYGVKD come from the germline V gene.

This clone appeared once. The chain recombines TRBV6-1 with TRBJ1-3, with unresolved D. Between the trimmed V and J ends, which lost 5 bases and 4 bases, there was a span of 12 bases. The germline V gene encodes CDR1 MNHNS and CDR2 SASEGT. There are 14 residues in the CDR3. The CDR3 bases are TGTGCCAGCAGTCCGCCGAGGGTCGGAAACACCATATATTTT. Its translation: CASSPPRVGNTIYF.

CDR3 protein: CASSLGGQLATYEQYF. CDR3 nucleotides: TGTGCCAGCAGCCTTGGGGGGCAACTAGCAACTTACGAGCAGTACTTC. J is TRBJ2-7 and V is TRBV5-4; D could derive from TRBD1 or TRBD2 (6 bases each). The V gene's germline CDR1 is SGHNT and CDR2 YYREEE (reference sequence). This CDR3 has 16 residues. The V end was cut by 4 bases, the J end by 4 bases, with 21 bases between.

This clone is a singleton in its sample. The J gene is TRBJ2-3, the V gene TRBV6-6; TRBD2 might be the D (6 bases). Deletions cut 0 bases from V and 2 bases from J, with 12 bases between. Looked up from germline, CDR1 is MNHNY and CDR2 is SVGAGI (reference sequence). The CDR3 is made up of 16 amino acids. This chain's CDR3 is CASSYSKPGVTDTQYF. The DNA for the CDR3 is TGTGCCAGCAGTTACTCGAAGCCGGGGGTCACAGATACGCAGTATTTT.